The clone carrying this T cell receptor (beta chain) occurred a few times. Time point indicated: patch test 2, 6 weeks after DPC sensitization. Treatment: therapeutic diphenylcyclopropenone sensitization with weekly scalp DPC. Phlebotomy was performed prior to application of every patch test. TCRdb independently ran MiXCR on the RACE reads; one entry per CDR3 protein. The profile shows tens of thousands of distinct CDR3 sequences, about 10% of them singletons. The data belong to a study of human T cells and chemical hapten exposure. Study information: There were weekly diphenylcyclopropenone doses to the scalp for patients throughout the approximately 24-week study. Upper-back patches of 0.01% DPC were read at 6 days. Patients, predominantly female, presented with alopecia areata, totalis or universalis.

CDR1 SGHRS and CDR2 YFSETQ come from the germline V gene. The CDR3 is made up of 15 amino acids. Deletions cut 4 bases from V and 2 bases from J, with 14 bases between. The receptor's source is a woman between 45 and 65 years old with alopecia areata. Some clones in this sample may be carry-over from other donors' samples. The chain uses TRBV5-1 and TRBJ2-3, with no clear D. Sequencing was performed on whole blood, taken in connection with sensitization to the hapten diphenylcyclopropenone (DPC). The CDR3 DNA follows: TGCGCCAGCAGCGTTTCCATGGACCCCACAGATACGCAGTATTTT. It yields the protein CASSVSMDPTDTQYF.